This entry lists 30 T cell receptor beta chains sequenced from one sample in a study of T cells in Graves' hyperthyroidism and ophthalmopathy. TCR beta CDR3 sequences were amplified from RNA transcripts. A set of HTBI primers served as the primers for a first-round RT-PCR of the TCR CDR3. Via MiXCR, TCRdb re-called the multiplex PCR reads, giving one row per CDR3 protein. Of more than 300,000 distinct CDR3 sequences listed, approximately 13% were seen once; the top ten hold around 10%. What was sequenced was blood. Receptors originate from a woman aged 55-69 years with Graves' hyperthyroidism.

This clonotype came up many times. The chain employs TRBV11-2 and TRBJ2-7; D is possibly TRBD1 (6 bases). Germline V gene sequence: CDR1 SGHAT, CDR2 FQNNGV. V gave up 5 bases and J gave up 6 bases, with 14 bases separating them. The CDR3 runs to 13 residues. CDR3 in amino acids: CASSPRGPSEQYF. Written as DNA, the CDR3 is TGTGCCAGCAGCCCCAGGGGCCCCAGCGAGCAGTACTTC.

This clonotype was counted at least ten times. The CDR3 loop reads CASSPLGPYGYTF. CDR3 coding DNA: TGTGCCAGCAGTCCCCTCGGGCCCTATGGCTACACCTTC. The rearrangement links TRBV28 to TRBJ1-2, with D unresolved. Trimming took 5 bases from V and 4 from J, leaving 11 bases between them. Germline CDR1 and CDR2: MDHEN and SYDVKM. The CDR3 runs 13 residues.

The V gene is TRBV11-2, the J gene TRBJ2-1; TRBD2 aligns across 10 bases. This CDR3 region has 15 residues. V was pared by 6 bases and J by 7 bases, with 9 bases of the junction left unmatched. Germline lookup yields CDR1 SGHAT and CDR2 FQNNGV. The CDR3 spells CASRGAGGSVNEQFF. As DNA, the CDR3 is TGTGCCAGCAGGGGAGCGGGAGGGAGTGTAAATGAGCAGTTCTTC.

Concerning this clonotype itself: A much larger clone sits a single nucleotide away, making a read error possible. This rearrangement joins TRBV5-1 to TRBJ2-7, with D possibly being TRBD2 (5 bases). CDR3 length equals 12 residues. Trimming stripped 4 bases from V and 5 bases from J, with 10 bases between. In germline, CDR1 is SGHRS, CDR2 YFSETQ. The DNA of the CDR3 is TGCGCCAGCAGCCTTGGGCGGGACGAGCAGTACTTC. Its translation is CASSLGRDEQYF.

This clonotype has ten or more counts. V gene TRBV20-1 combines with J gene TRBJ1-5; 8 nucleotides match TRBD1. CDR1 is DFQATT, CDR2 SNEGSKA, per germline (reference sequence). J was trimmed by 7 bases and V by 7 bases; bases with no gene match: 9. This CDR3 has 13 amino acids. The CDR3 DNA follows: TGCAGTGTCTCGGACAGGGAATACCAGCCCCAGCATTTT. It is translated as CSVSDREYQPQHF.

The table lists this clonotype with many counts. The genes are TRBV6-1 and TRBJ2-7; the D gene is possibly TRBD1 (6 bases). CDR3 size: 11 residues. The germline V gene encodes CDR1 MNHNS and CDR2 SASEGT. The V end lost 9 bases, the J end lost 2 bases, and 8 bases lay between the germline ends. CDR3 loop: CASQGTYEQYF. The CDR3 nucleotides read TGTGCCAGTCAGGGGACCTACGAGCAGTACTTC.

There are a few counts of this clonotype. The J gene is TRBJ2-7, the V gene TRBV9, with TRBD2 matching over 12 bases. The germline gives CDR1 SGDLS, CDR2 YYNGEE. Trimming took 4 bases from V and 0 from J; bases not matched to a gene: 5. The CDR3 runs to 16 residues. The DNA for the CDR3 is TGTGCCAGCAGCACCGGGACTAGCGGGTACTCCTACGAGCAGTACTTC. This sequence encodes CASSTGTSGYSYEQYF.

The sample holds many counts of this clonotype. The CDR3 region is CASSPRASGTDTQYF. The CDR3 DNA follows: TGTGCCAGCAGTCCCCGAGCTAGCGGCACAGATACGCAGTATTTT. The chain employs TRBV2 and TRBJ2-3, with D perhaps TRBD2 (6 bases). Trimming pared 5 bases from V and 1 base from J, leaving 13 bases between. The CDR3 extends over 15 amino acids. CDR1 and CDR2 (germline): SNHLY, FYNNEI.

This clonotype was detected ten times or more. The chain links TRBV10-3 to TRBJ2-5; 9 bases match TRBD1. This CDR3 contains 14 residues. J gave up 5 bases and V 6 bases, and 7 bases lay outside the gene matches. Germline loops: CDR1 ENHRY, CDR2 SYGVKD. CDR3 sequence reads: CAISRGQGGETQYF. CDR3 DNA: TGTGCCATCAGCAGGGGACAGGGTGGCGAGACCCAGTACTTC.

The sample holds one count of this clonotype. The V call is TRBV10-3, the J call TRBJ2-7; weak D call: TRBD2 (6 bases). Trimming left V 3 bases short and J 7 bases short, with 13 bases between. The CDR3 is made up of 13 amino acids. CDR1 and CDR2 from the germline V gene are ENHRY and SYGVKD. The CDR3 loop reads CAISDPPGEEQYF. The CDR3 DNA follows: TGTGCCATCAGTGATCCCCCGGGGGAAGAGCAGTACTTC.

This clonotype has at least ten counts. The chain recombines TRBV6-1 with TRBJ2-1; tentatively, D is TRBD1 or TRBD2 (5 bases each). This CDR3 spans 13 amino acids. CDR1 is MNHNS and CDR2 is SASEGT in the germline V gene. V gave up 7 bases and J gave up 5 bases, with 12 bases separating them. In DNA, the CDR3 is TGTGCCAGCAAGGTCCGGGGACACAATGAGCAGTTCTTC. Its protein product is CASKVRGHNEQFF.

This clonotype has more than one count but fewer than ten. The chain joins TRBV2 to TRBJ1-2; TRBD1 might be the D (5 bases). This CDR3 spans 15 amino acids. V lost 5 bases, J lost 0 bases, and 13 bases lay in between. Looked up from germline, CDR1 is SNHLY and CDR2 is FYNNEI. The CDR3 DNA sequence: TGTGCCAGCAGTTTCACAGGATCAGCTAACTATGGCTACACCTTC. It yields the protein CASSFTGSANYGYTF.

This clonotype was counted many times. The rearrangement joins TRBV27 to TRBJ2-7; tentatively, D is TRBD2 (7 bases). V shed 8 bases and J shed 4 bases, with 24 bases lying between them. Germline V gives CDR1 MNHEY, CDR2 SMNVEV (reference sequence). The CDR3 is 16 residues long. The chain's CDR3 is CASQKGRGGWQYEQYF. CDR3 bases: TGTGCCAGCCAAAAAGGGAGGGGGGGCTGGCAGTACGAGCAGTACTTC.

This clonotype appeared many times. V is TRBV28 and J is TRBJ2-3; D might be TRBD1 (6 bases). Trimming took 5 bases from V and 7 from J, leaving 10 bases between them. The germline CDR1 and CDR2 sequences are MDHEN and SYDVKM. This CDR3 comprises 12 residues. DNA for the CDR3: TGTGCCAGCAGTCTACAGGGTTATACGCAGTATTTT. Protein product: CASSLQGYTQYF.

The table lists this clonotype with many counts. The V call is TRBV5-1, the J call TRBJ2-1, with 8 nucleotides matching TRBD1. Per germline, CDR1 SGHRS and CDR2 YFSETQ. After removal of 3 bases from V and 8 bases from J, the junction contained 7 bases not matched to a gene. This CDR3 comprises 14 residues. CDR3 region: CASSSTGGTDEQFF. CDR3 coding DNA: TGCGCCAGCAGCTCAACAGGGGGAACCGATGAGCAGTTCTTC. Using reference TRBV5-1 and TRBJ2-1 for the parts outside the CDR3, the full variable domain is KAGVTQTPRYLIKTRGQQVTLSCSPISGHRSVSWYQQTPGQGLQFLFEYFSETQRNKGNFPGRFSGRQFSNSRSEMNVSTLELGDSALYLCASSSTGGTDEQFFGPGTRLTVL.

This clonotype was seen many times. The chain is built from TRBV5-1 and TRBJ2-5, with 16 nucleotides matching TRBD2. Per germline, CDR1 SGHRS and CDR2 YFSETQ. The V gene end was trimmed by 4 bases and the J gene end by 3 bases; junction bases not matched to a gene: 6. The CDR3 spans 17 residues. The CDR3 spells CASSPGLAGGPEETQYF. As DNA, the CDR3 is TGCGCCAGCAGCCCGGGACTAGCGGGAGGGCCAGAAGAGACCCAGTACTTC.

This clonotype was recorded many times. The chain couples TRBV5-1 to TRBJ1-1; D is unclear. This CDR3 spans 11 amino acids. The germline V gene has CDR1 SGHRS and CDR2 YFSETQ. The CDR3 region is CVTMRDTEAFF. The CDR3 DNA is TGCGTTACAATGCGGGACACTGAAGCTTTCTTT.

This clonotype was seen a handful of times. The chain couples TRBV4-1 to TRBJ2-5; possible D gene TRBD1, 6 bases. This CDR3 is built from 14 residues. Germline-derived CDR1 and CDR2 are MGHRA and YSYEKL. V was cut by 7 bases and J by 9 bases, with 21 bases left in between. CDR3 protein: CASKVEEGPGAQYF. The CDR3 DNA follows: TGCGCCAGCAAAGTCGAGGAAGGTCCAGGGGCCCAGTACTTC.

This clonotype was recorded at least ten times. This sequence joins TRBV2 and TRBJ2-7; possible D gene TRBD2, 5 bases. The CDR3 contains 12 residues. In germline, CDR1 is SNHLY, CDR2 FYNNEI. V lost 8 bases to trimming and J lost 6 bases, with 14 bases between them. The CDR3 region is CASVLAGSEQYF. CDR3 nucleotide sequence: TGTGCCAGCGTCCTAGCAGGATCCGAGCAGTACTTC.

The table lists this clonotype with many counts. The chain links TRBV3-1 to TRBJ1-1; no firm D call. The CDR3 is 15 residues long. CDR1 and CDR2 from the germline V gene are LGHDT and YNNKEL (reference sequence). V lost 0 bases and J lost 0, with 8 bases in between. The CDR3 sequence: CASSQDISMNTEAFF. DNA for the CDR3: TGTGCCAGCAGCCAAGATATCAGCATGAACACTGAAGCTTTCTTT.

This clonotype has a single count. The rearrangement uses TRBV29-1 and TRBJ2-3; D unclear. Trimming left V 7 bases short and J 6 bases short, with 14 bases between. This CDR3 contains 12 residues. Germline CDR1 is SQVTM and CDR2 is ANQGSEA. In DNA, the CDR3 is TGCAGCGCCCTCGGAGTTTCCGATACGCAGTATTTT. It encodes CSALGVSDTQYF.

This clonotype was detected many times. The CDR3 region is CASSPDRANTGELFF. The DNA of the CDR3 is TGTGCCAGCAGCCCCGACAGGGCGAACACCGGGGAGCTGTTTTTT. The chain recombines TRBV7-9 with TRBJ2-2, with 7 positions matching TRBD1. J was trimmed by 0 bases and V by 5 bases; bases with no gene match: 3. The germline gives CDR1 SEHNR, CDR2 FQNEAQ (reference sequence). This CDR3 has 15 residues.

This clonotype was recorded many times. The J gene is TRBJ2-1, the V gene TRBV5-1; 12 nucleotides agree with TRBD2. Germline V lookup: CDR1 SGHRS, CDR2 YFSETQ. V shed 4 bases and J 2 bases; nucleotides not matched to a gene: 1. This CDR3 comprises 15 residues. The CDR3 reads CASSRTSGAYNEQFF. The CDR3 DNA reads TGCGCCAGCAGCCGGACTAGCGGGGCCTACAATGAGCAGTTCTTC.

V is TRBV30 and J is TRBJ1-4; D is unclear. There are 16 residues in the CDR3. The V gene lost 2 bases and the J gene lost 1 base, with 14 bases spanning the gap. Germline CDR1 GTSNPN, CDR2 SVGIG (reference sequence). The CDR3 coding sequence is TGTGCCTGGAGTTTGGTTAGGAGAAGAACTAATGAAAAACTGTTTTTT. It codes for CAWSLVRRRTNEKLFF.

The sample holds a few counts of this clonotype. V usage is TRBV9 and J usage is TRBJ1-1, with D unresolved. The CDR3 consists of 14 residues. V was shortened by 1 base and J by 1 base, with 8 bases between the two germline ends. Germline V gene sequence: CDR1 SGDLS, CDR2 YYNGEE. As DNA, the CDR3 is TGTGCCAGCAGCGTAAAGTCCCAGAACACTGAAGCTTTCTTT. This sequence encodes CASSVKSQNTEAFF.

In this sample, this clonotype turned up many times. The rearrangement joins TRBV10-3 to TRBJ2-3; 7 nucleotides align to TRBD1. Germline CDR1 and CDR2: ENHRY and SYGVKD. The CDR3 is 14 amino acids. V trimming: 4 bases; J trimming: 3 bases; junction bases outside the gene matches: 4. CDR3 sequence: CAISGTGGTDTQYF. CDR3 nucleotides: TGTGCCATCAGTGGGACAGGAGGAACAGATACGCAGTATTTT.

This clonotype came up many times. The chain combines TRBV7-9 with TRBJ2-1; 8 bases map to TRBD2. The junction had 11 bases not matched to a gene; V was cut back by 5 bases and J by 5 bases. This CDR3 spans 16 amino acids. Looked up from germline, CDR1 is SEHNR and CDR2 is FQNEAQ (reference sequence). In DNA form, the CDR3 reads TGTGCCAGCAGCCCCCGTCCGGGAGGGAGACACAATGAGCAGTTCTTC. The encoded protein is CASSPRPGGRHNEQFF.

This clonotype was detected ten times or more. Here the CDR3 DNA reads TGCAGTGCATCCAGGTCACATAAGGAGACCCAGTACTTC. Protein: CSASRSHKETQYF. The V gene is TRBV20-1, the J gene TRBJ2-5, with unresolved D. With 6 bases removed from V and 5 bases from J, the gap between germline ends came to 16 bases. Germline assignment: CDR1 DFQATT and CDR2 SNEGSKA (reference sequence). This CDR3 contains 13 residues.

Many counts were recorded for this clonotype. V gene TRBV29-1 combines with J gene TRBJ2-3; 13 bases line up with TRBD2. The V gene end was trimmed by 1 base and the J gene end by 2 bases; junction bases not matched to a gene: 3. Germline loops: CDR1 SQVTM, CDR2 ANQGSEA. The CDR3 is 16 amino acids. For the CDR3, the DNA is TGCAGCGTTGAAGGGGGACTAGCGGGGTACACAGATACGCAGTATTTT. Its translation: CSVEGGLAGYTDTQYF.

V is TRBV5-1 and J is TRBJ2-7, with TRBD1 matching 8 bases. The CDR3 has 14 residues. The germline V gene encodes CDR1 SGHRS and CDR2 YFSETQ. V lost 2 bases, J lost 6 bases, and 7 bases stayed unmatched. The CDR3 region has the DNA TGCGCCAGCAGCTTCGGGACAGGCCTTCTCGAGCAGTACTTC. This gives the protein CASSFGTGLLEQYF.